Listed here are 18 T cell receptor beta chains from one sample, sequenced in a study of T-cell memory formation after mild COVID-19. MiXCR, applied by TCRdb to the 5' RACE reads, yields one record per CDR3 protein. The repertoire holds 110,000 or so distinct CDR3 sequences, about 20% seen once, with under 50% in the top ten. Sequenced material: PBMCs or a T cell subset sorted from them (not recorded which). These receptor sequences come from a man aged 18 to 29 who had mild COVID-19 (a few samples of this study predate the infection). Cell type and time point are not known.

CDR3 amino acids: CASRVEGGTDTQYF. In nucleotides, the CDR3 is TGTGCCAGCAGGGTGGAGGGAGGCACAGATACGCAGTATTTT. V is TRBV12-3 or TRBV12-4 and J is TRBJ2-3; tentatively, D is TRBD2 (6 bases). There are 14 residues in the CDR3. V gave up 6 bases and J gave up 1 base, with 11 bases separating them.

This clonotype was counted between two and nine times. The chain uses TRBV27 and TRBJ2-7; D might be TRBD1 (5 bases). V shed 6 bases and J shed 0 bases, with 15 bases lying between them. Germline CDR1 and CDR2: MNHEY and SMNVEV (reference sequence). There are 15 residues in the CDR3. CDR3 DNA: TGTGCCAGCAGCCTTGGGGCGATTAGCTCCTACGAGCAGTACTTC. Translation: CASSLGAISSYEQYF.

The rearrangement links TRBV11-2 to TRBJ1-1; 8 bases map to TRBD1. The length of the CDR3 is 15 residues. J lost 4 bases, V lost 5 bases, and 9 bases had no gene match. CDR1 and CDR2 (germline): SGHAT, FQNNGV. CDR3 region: CASSPGQGAGTEAFF. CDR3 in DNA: TGTGCCAGCAGCCCCGGGCAGGGGGCCGGCACTGAAGCTTTCTTT.

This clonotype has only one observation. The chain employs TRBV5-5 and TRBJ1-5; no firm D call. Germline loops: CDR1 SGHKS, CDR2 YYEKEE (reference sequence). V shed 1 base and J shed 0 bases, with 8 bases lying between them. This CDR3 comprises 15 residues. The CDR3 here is CASSLRPYSNQPQHF. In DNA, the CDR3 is TGTGCCAGCAGCTTGCGGCCATATAGCAATCAGCCCCAGCATTTT. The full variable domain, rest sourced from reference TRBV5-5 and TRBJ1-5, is DAGVTQSPTHLIKTRGQQVTLRCSPISGHKSVSWYQQVLGQGPQFIFQYYEKEERGRGNFPDRFSARQFPNYSSELNVNALLLGDSALYLCASSLRPYSNQPQHFGDGTRLSIL.

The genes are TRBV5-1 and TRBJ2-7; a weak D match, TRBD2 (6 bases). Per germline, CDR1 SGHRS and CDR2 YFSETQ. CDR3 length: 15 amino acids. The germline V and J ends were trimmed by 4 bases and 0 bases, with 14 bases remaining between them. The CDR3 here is CASSLRSGVSYEQYF. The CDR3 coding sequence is TGCGCCAGCAGCCTCCGGTCGGGAGTCTCCTACGAGCAGTACTTC.

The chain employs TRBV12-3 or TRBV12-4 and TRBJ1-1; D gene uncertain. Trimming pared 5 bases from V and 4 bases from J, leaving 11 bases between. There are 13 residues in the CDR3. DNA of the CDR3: TGTGCCAGCAGTCCCACACCGGTCACTGAAGCTTTCTTT. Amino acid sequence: CASSPTPVTEAFF.

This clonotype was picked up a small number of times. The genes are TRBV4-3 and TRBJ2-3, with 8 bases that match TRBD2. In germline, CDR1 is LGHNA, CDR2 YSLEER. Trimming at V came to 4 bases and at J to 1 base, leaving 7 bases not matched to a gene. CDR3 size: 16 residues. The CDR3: CASSPRGGRRTDTQYF. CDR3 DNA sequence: TGCGCCAGCAGCCCCCGGGGGGGACGGCGCACAGATACGCAGTATTTT.

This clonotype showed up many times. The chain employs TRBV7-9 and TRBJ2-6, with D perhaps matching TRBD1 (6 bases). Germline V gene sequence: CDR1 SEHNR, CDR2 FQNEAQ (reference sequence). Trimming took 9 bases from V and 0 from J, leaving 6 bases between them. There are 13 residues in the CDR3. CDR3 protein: CARQGSGANVLTF. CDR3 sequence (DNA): TGTGCCAGACAGGGCTCTGGGGCCAACGTCCTGACTTTC.

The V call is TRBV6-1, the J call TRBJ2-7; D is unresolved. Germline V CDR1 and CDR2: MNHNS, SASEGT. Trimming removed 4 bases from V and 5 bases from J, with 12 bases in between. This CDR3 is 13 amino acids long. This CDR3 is CASSATDLDEQYV. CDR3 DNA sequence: TGTGCCAGCAGTGCCACGGACCTTGACGAGCAGTACGTC.

The CDR3 sequence: CASSESPSYEQYF. DNA for the CDR3: TGCGCCAGCAGTGAGTCACCCTCCTACGAGCAGTACTTC. V and J are TRBV10-2 and TRBJ2-7, with no clear D. V lost 0 bases to trimming and J lost 0 bases, with 3 bases between them. CDR1 and CDR2 (germline): WSHSY, SAAADI. The CDR3 is 13 amino acids.

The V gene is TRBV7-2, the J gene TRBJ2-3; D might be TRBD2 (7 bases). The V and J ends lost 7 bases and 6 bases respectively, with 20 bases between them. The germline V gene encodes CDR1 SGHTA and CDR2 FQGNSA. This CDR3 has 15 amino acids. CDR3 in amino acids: CASTRRGGVGDTQYF. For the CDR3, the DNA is TGTGCCAGCACCAGGAGGGGGGGCGTTGGGGATACGCAGTATTTT.

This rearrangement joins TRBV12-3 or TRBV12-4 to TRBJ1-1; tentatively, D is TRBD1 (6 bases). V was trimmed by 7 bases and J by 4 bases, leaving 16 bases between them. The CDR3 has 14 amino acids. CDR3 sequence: CASTWGAQGTEAFF. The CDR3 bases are TGTGCCAGCACCTGGGGGGCTCAGGGCACTGAAGCTTTCTTT.

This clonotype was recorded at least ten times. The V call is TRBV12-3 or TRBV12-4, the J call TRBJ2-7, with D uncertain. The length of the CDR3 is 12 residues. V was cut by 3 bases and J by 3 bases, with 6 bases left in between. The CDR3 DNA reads TGTGCCAGCAGTTTGGTCTGCTACGAGCAGTACTTC. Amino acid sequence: CASSLVCYEQYF.

Here the CDR3 DNA reads TGCGCCAGCAGCCTGGACCTATACAATGAGCAGTTCTTC. Protein sequence: CASSLDLYNEQFF. This sequence joins TRBV5-1 and TRBJ2-1; D is unresolved. Germline CDR1 and CDR2: SGHRS and YFSETQ. This CDR3 contains 13 residues. Trimming shortened V by 4 bases and J by 4 bases, and 9 bases separated the two germline ends.

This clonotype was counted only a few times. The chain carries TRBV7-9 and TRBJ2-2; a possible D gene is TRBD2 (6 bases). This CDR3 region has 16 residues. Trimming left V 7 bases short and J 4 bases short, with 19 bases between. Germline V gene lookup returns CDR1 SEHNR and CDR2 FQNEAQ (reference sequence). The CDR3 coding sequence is TGTGCCAGCACCGATTCGCCTAGCGTAAGCACCGGGGAGCTGTTTTTT. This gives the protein CASTDSPSVSTGELFF.

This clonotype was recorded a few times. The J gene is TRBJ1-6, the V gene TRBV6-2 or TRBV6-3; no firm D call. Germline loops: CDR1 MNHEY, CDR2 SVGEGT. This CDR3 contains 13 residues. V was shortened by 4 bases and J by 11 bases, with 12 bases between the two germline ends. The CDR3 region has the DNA TGTGCCAGCAGTTCGTTCGTCGGCCCACCCCTCCACTTT. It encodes CASSSFVGPPLHF.

This CDR3 reads CASSPGELSGNTIYF. The CDR3 DNA sequence: TGCGCCAGCAGCCCGGGGGAGCTCTCTGGAAACACCATATATTTT. The chain combines TRBV4-3 with TRBJ1-3; weak D call: TRBD1 (5 bases). Deletions cut 4 bases from V and 0 bases from J, with 10 bases between. Germline loops: CDR1 LGHNA, CDR2 YSLEER. This CDR3 spans 15 amino acids.

The CDR3 bases are TGTGCCATCAGTCTCTCGGGGGGCACTGAAGCTTTCTTT. It yields the protein CAISLSGGTEAFF. The rearrangement joins TRBV10-3 to TRBJ1-1, with a tentative D call TRBD1 (5 bases). The V and J ends lost 5 bases and 4 bases respectively, with 11 bases between them. This CDR3 is 13 amino acids long. Germline CDR1 is ENHRY and CDR2 is SYGVKD.